Presented here are 6 T cell receptor beta chains from one specimen sequenced in a study of beta chain features in type 1 diabetes. Expressed TCRB transcripts were sequenced because the isolated RNA had all been reverse transcribed beforehand. Here immunoSEQ multiplex PCR was the method, and the copy in TCRdb shows in-frame clones only, minus some. The profile shows about 45,000 clones, 51% of them singletons. The sample comprised Tregs from blood. The receptors were gathered from a young woman in good health.

The CDR3: CASPIPGQQAFF. The DNA for the CDR3 is TGTGCCAGCCCTATTCCGGGACAGCAAGCTTTCTTT. The chain employs TRBV21-1 and TRBJ1-1; the tabulated D call, TRBD1, remains unverified against the DNA. TRBV21-1 is described as a pseudogene. The CDR3 has 12 residues.

The chain employs TRBV19 and TRBJ2-1; 9 positions agree with TRBD1. Germline lookup yields CDR1 LNHDA and CDR2 SQIVND (reference sequence). V gave up 7 bases and J gave up 4 bases; unmatched junction bases: 8. The CDR3 covers 15 residues. The CDR3 spells CASNVDRGEYNEQFF. The CDR3 DNA follows: TGTGCCAGTAATGTTGACAGGGGGGAATACAATGAGCAGTTCTTC.

The chain has TRBV7-2 and TRBJ2-7, with 8 bases matching TRBD1. Per the germline V gene, CDR1 is SGHTA and CDR2 is FQGNSA. With V trimmed by 5 bases and J by 3 bases, 3 bases remained unmatched. The CDR3 has 13 amino acids. Written as DNA, the CDR3 is TGTGCCAGCAGCAAAGGACAGGGCTACGAGCAGTACTTC. Residues: CASSKGQGYEQYF.

The CDR3 DNA sequence: TGCGCCAGCAGCTTGACTAGTGTCAATGAGCAGTTCTTC. Its translation: CASSLTSVNEQFF. The rearrangement links TRBV5-1 to TRBJ2-1; D is possibly TRBD2 (5 bases). This CDR3 comprises 13 residues. V gave up 1 base and J gave up 6 bases, with 8 bases separating them. Germline-derived CDR1 and CDR2 are SGHRS and YFSETQ.

V gene TRBV6-5 combines with J gene TRBJ1-4; 11 bases map to TRBD1. This CDR3 is 15 amino acids long. CDR1 is MNHEY, CDR2 SVGAGI, per germline. V was clipped by 4 bases and J by 8 bases; unmatched bases: 6. DNA of the CDR3: TGTGCCAGCAGTTTCCGGGACAGGGGGTTAGAAAAACTGTTTTTT. Protein sequence: CASSFRDRGLEKLFF.

The chain's CDR3 is CAWTSGQGVHEQYF. CDR3 coding DNA: TGTGCCTGGACCTCGGGACAGGGAGTCCACGAGCAGTACTTC. V gene TRBV30 combines with J gene TRBJ2-7; 9 bases match TRBD1. V lost 4 bases, J lost 5 bases, and 9 bases stayed unmatched. The CDR3 loop spans 14 amino acids. CDR1 is GTSNPN and CDR2 is SVGIG in the germline V gene (reference sequence).